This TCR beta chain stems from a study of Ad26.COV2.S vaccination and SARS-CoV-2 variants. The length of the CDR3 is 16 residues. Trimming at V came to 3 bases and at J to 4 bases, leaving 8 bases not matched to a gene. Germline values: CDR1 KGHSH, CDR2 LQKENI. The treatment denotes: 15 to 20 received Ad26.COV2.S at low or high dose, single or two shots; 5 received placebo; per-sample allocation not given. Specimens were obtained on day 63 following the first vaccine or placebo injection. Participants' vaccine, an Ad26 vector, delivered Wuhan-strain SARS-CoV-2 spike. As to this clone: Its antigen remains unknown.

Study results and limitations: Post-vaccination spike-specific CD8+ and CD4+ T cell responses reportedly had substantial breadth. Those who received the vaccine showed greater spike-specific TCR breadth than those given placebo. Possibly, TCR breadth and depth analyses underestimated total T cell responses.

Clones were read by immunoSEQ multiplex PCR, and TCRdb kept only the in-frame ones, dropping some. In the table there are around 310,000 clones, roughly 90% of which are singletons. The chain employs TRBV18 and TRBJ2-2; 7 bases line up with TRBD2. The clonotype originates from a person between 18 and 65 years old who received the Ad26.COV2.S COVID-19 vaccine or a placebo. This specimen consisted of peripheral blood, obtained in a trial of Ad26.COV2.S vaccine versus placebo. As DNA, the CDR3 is TGTGCCAGCTCACCGTATGCTAGCGGTATCACCGGGGAGCTGTTTTTT. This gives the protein CASSPYASGITGELFF.